Sequencing of this T cell receptor beta chain was carried out in a study of blood T cell repertoires in COVID-19 (dated by TCRdb to the early 2020s). A note on the overall study: Samples from collaborators originated in the United States, Italy and Spain and spanned both the acute and convalescent phases of COVID-19. The prospective study material was composed of cDNA or gDNA derived from T cells, B-cell-depleted T cells, or PBMCs. Where available, HLA class I and class II types were obtained from metadata supplied by the sample provider rather than from assay-based typing. Samples came from the ongoing ImmuneRACE study (first 160 participants) plus 1,254 subjects from 6 global collaborators. The repertoires were made available in a free public database intended to serve as a resource for research on the immune response to SARS-CoV-2. Subjects who had been exposed to COVID-19, were actively infected with it, or had recovered from it provided the deeply sampled blood TCRbeta repertoires that made up the dataset. Sample metadata almost always included a de-identified subject ID, COVID-19 status, age in years and sex.

Study-wide conclusions, independent of this receptor: Clinical and demographic metadata were provided uncurated, with the amount varying by source and participant.

Worth noting for this clone: Its antigen is unknown. Base qualities are not provided; no much larger clone lies one nucleotide away.

The immunoSEQ Assay, a bias-controlled multiplex PCR, was used to amplify TCRbeta CDR3 regions from genomic DNA. Per the authors' processing: Within the assay, amplification of reference gene primers was used to estimate how many nucleated cells each sample contained. To quantify the absolute abundance of each unique TCRbeta CDR3 rearrangement, sequence reads were collapsed and filtered. For each sample, productive Simpson clonality was calculated as the square root of Simpson's diversity index over productive rearrangements. Entries here come from immuneACCESS through TCRdb and include only in-frame sequences with V and J called. Some clones fail to appear in such tables; in the studies checked, an unresolved V gene covers under half of the shortfall, and the cause of the remainder is unknown. D and trimming were read from the DNA, whereas the V and J calls and clone size are those reported in that table. The sample table shows around 100,000 clones, and approximately 86% are seen once. The ten largest make up roughly an eighth of the sample.

From its cysteine to its phenylalanine, the CDR3 spans 11 amino acids. Here the CDR3 DNA is all that survives: 33 bases in frame from base 1. Trimming costs V 6 bases and J 8 bases, and their ends lie 11 bases apart. Looking up the germline V gene (reference sequence) yields CDR1 DFQATT and CDR2 SNEGSKA. The collaborating institutions used their own protocols to collect whole blood in K2EDTA tubes. For TCRbeta analysis, collaborator samples were shipped as frozen whole blood, as isolated PBMCs, or as DNA extracted from either sample type. The sequence links TRBV20-1 to TRBJ2-1; 6 matching bases give a weak D call of TRBD2. The TCR originated in a middle-aged man with active or convalescent COVID-19. Input material: peripheral blood. Here is the DNA: TGCAGTGCAAGCAGCGGGCATGAGCAGTTCTTC. Protein translation: CSASSGHEQFF.